One and the same sample provided the 4 T cell receptor beta chains below, sequenced in a study of cytomegalovirus exposure and HLA in healthy donors listed by TCRdb under 2017. Library method: the immunoSEQ multiplex PCR assay. The multiplex PCR relied on a mix of 60 forward primers for TCR Vbeta segments and 13 reverse primers for TCR Jbeta segments. The table comes from immuneACCESS by way of TCRdb, which keeps in-frame sequences with V and J called. Part of the clones is missing from these tables; in studies checked, under half for an unresolved V gene and the rest for unknown reasons. The sample has around 170,000 clones on record, approximately 80% of them singletons. The ten largest clones add up to about 2.4% of the sample. The sample was PBMCs. The receptor source for this set is a woman aged 45-60 years in good health and CMV-seropositive.

A few counts support this clone. CDR3 coding DNA: TGTGCCAGCAGTGAACCGGGCGGGCTGAACACTGAAGCTTTCTTT. Amino acid sequence: CASSEPGGLNTEAFF. The V and J genes are TRBV6-1 and TRBJ1-1; D remains unclear. The germline gives CDR1 MNHNS, CDR2 SASEGT. Trimming shortened V by 2 bases and J by 0 bases, and 10 bases separated the two germline ends. The CDR3 spans 15 residues.

The chain combines TRBV11-3 with TRBJ2-1; 9 nucleotides align to TRBD2. CDR1 and CDR2 from the germline V gene are SGHNT and YENEEA. The length of the CDR3 is 17 residues. J was trimmed by 0 bases and V by 0 bases; bases with no gene match: 3. For the CDR3, the DNA is TGTGCCAGCAGCTTAGAAACAGCGGGGGGCTCCTACAATGAGCAGTTCTTC. Its translation is CASSLETAGGSYNEQFF. Based on the CDR3 plus reference TRBV11-3 and TRBJ2-1, the full variable domain is EAGVVQSPRYKIIEKKQPVAFWCNPISGHNTLYWYLQNLGQGPELLIRYENEEAVDDSQLPKDRFSAERLKGVDSTLKIQPAELGDSAVYLCASSLETAGGSYNEQFFGPGTRLTVL.

The sample holds a few counts of this clone. The chain has TRBV5-6 and TRBJ2-7; 15 nucleotides align to TRBD2. J gave up 1 base and V 1 base, and 6 bases lay outside the gene matches. Germline loops: CDR1 SGHDT, CDR2 YYEEEE. The CDR3 has 18 amino acids. Here the CDR3 reads CASSLRTSGGARSYEQYF. The CDR3 DNA reads TGTGCCAGCAGCTTGAGGACTAGCGGGGGGGCAAGGTCCTACGAGCAGTACTTC.

The V call is TRBV9, the J call TRBJ1-3, with D possibly TRBD1 on 6 matching bases. The CDR3 covers 16 residues. V shed 2 bases and J shed 0 bases, with 12 bases lying between them. CDR1 is SGDLS, CDR2 YYNGEE, per germline. CDR3 protein: CASSVSSGHSGNTIYF. CDR3 nucleotides: TGTGCCAGCAGCGTCTCATCGGGACACTCTGGAAACACCATATATTTT.